Shown below are 10 T cell receptor beta chains from a single sample sequenced in a study of read filtering for tumor transcriptome and immune sequencing. This library used approximately 390 ng RNA and molecular barcoded adaptors spanning alpha/delta and beta/gamma chains. In TCRdb, the reads were re-called with MiXCR into one record per CDR3 protein. The sample lists roughly 130,000 distinct CDR3 sequences; 10% to 15% were seen once. The specimen sequenced was a population of CD138-negative cells sorted from bone marrow. These receptors were obtained from a donor aged 40 or over with multiple myeloma.

This clonotype was counted a few times. It may be a read error: a sequence one base away is much more abundant. The rearrangement links TRBV10-3 to TRBJ1-2; tentative D call: TRBD1 (5 bases). This CDR3 is built from 13 residues. Germline assignment: CDR1 ENHRY and CDR2 SYGVKD. The CDR3 loop reads CTISELGGDGYTF. The CDR3, as DNA: TGTACCATCAGTGAATTGGGGGGTGATGGCTACACCTTC.

This clonotype was observed a few times. Given a much more abundant clone one base away, this may be a read error. CDR3 DNA: TGTGCCAGCAGTTTAATCCCCGAAAATCTGTTTTTT. Translating gives CASSLIPENLFF. The chain recombines TRBV12-3 or TRBV12-4 with TRBJ1-4, with D uncertain. This CDR3 has 12 amino acids.

In its sample, this clonotype was seen many times. The V gene is TRBV14, the J gene TRBJ1-1; TRBD1 matches at 7 bases. V gave up 5 bases and J gave up 4 bases; unmatched junction bases: 7. Per the germline V gene, CDR1 is SGHDN and CDR2 is FVKESK. The CDR3 length is 14 residues. For the CDR3, the DNA is TGTGCCAGCAGCAGGAGACAGGGTGGCACTGAAGCTTTCTTT. Translating it yields CASSRRQGGTEAFF.

The table lists this clonotype with many counts. This sequence joins TRBV7-9 and TRBJ2-5, with a possible D match to TRBD1 (6 bases). With 5 bases removed from V and 3 bases from J, the gap between germline ends came to 16 bases. The CDR3 sequence is 15 residues long. Germline V CDR1 and CDR2: SEHNR, FQNEAQ (reference sequence). The CDR3: CASSPTGTTKETQYF. CDR3 coding DNA: TGTGCCAGCAGCCCCACCGGGACAACTAAAGAGACCCAGTACTTC.

The chain has TRBV7-2 and TRBJ2-3, with TRBD2 matching over 7 bases. V trimming: 5 bases; J trimming: 6 bases; junction bases outside the gene matches: 11. From germline, CDR1 is SGHTA and CDR2 FQGNSA. The CDR3 has 15 residues. CDR3 loop: CASSPFAGRGDTQYF. CDR3 nucleotides: TGTGCCAGCAGCCCTTTCGCGGGGCGGGGGGATACGCAGTATTTT.

This clonotype was seen more than once but under ten times. The V gene is TRBV7-6, the J gene TRBJ1-5; D unresolved. Germline CDR1 SGHVS, CDR2 FNYEAQ. Between the trimmed V and J ends, which lost 3 bases and 4 bases, there was a span of 7 bases. The CDR3 has 13 amino acids. Here the CDR3 DNA reads TGTGCCAGCAGCTTGCAGGATAATCAGCCCCAGCATTTT. Its protein is CASSLQDNQPQHF.

J is TRBJ2-3 and V is TRBV30; D possibly corresponds to TRBD2 (6 bases). Germline values: CDR1 GTSNPN, CDR2 SVGIG (reference sequence). The V gene lost 4 bases and the J gene lost 3 bases, with 11 bases spanning the gap. There are 13 residues in the CDR3. The CDR3 protein is CAWNILATDTQYF. The CDR3 DNA reads as TGTGCCTGGAATATACTAGCAACAGATACGCAGTATTTT.

Regarding this clonotype: The conserved phenylalanine or tryptophan is not found at the CDR3 terminus, so this likely reflects a read error. The chain has TRBV12-3 or TRBV12-4 and TRBJ1-1; no clear D. This CDR3 has 11 amino acids. Trimming took off 4 bases at V and 4 bases at J, with 4 bases between the two ends. The CDR3 DNA follows: TGTGCCAGCAGTTCGGGCACTGAAGCTTTCCTT. Its translation: CASSSGTEAFL.

Concerning this clonotype: With a much larger clone just one base away, this may be a read error. Since the CDR3 does not end with the conserved phenylalanine or tryptophan, this likely comes from a read error. The chain joins TRBV7-9 to TRBJ2-2; no firm D call. From germline, CDR1 is SEHNR and CDR2 FQNEAQ (reference sequence). The CDR3 totals 15 residues. V lost 5 bases and J 4 bases, leaving 14 bases between the germline ends. The CDR3 DNA is TGTGCCAGCAGCCCCGCCTCTTTAACCACCGGGGAGCTGTTTTCT. This sequence encodes CASSPASLTTGELFS.

This clonotype was seen ten or more times. V gene TRBV3-1 combines with J gene TRBJ2-5; D unclear. The CDR3 runs to 12 residues. Germline assignment: CDR1 LGHDT and CDR2 YNNKEL (reference sequence). The V end was cut by 0 bases, the J end by 2 bases, with 1 base between. The CDR3 is CASSQDQETQYF. Written as DNA, the CDR3 is TGTGCCAGCAGCCAAGATCAAGAGACCCAGTACTTC.